This T cell receptor (beta chain) was sequenced for a study of T cells after yellow fever vaccination. Study at large: SMART-Seq v4 Ultra Low Input served to prepare low-cell-number fractions. Findings and limits, study-wide: Booster sampling recovered most clones from primary vaccination (under 98% CD4, roughly 86% CD8). The secondary response was weaker but peaked faster, day 5 versus 15.

On this clonotype itself: Its antigen remains unknown.

Trimming cost V 5 bases and J 3 bases, with 20 bases left between them. The CDR3 contains 16 residues. Germline lookup yields CDR1 SGHRS and CDR2 YFSETQ. 5'RACE template switching added a universal primer site and UMIs to TCR cDNA. TCRdb called the 5' RACE reads again in MiXCR, with one record for every CDR3 protein. This sample has hundreds of thousands of distinct CDR3 sequences, with approximately 18% found just once. The sample was PBMCs, taken before the yellow fever booster vaccination. J is TRBJ1-2 and V is TRBV5-1; D remains unclear. This clonotype originated in a man between 18 and 29 years old who received the YFV17D yellow fever vaccine. Here the CDR3 DNA reads TGCGCCAGCAGTTTCGAGACTTCTTTCGCGGACTATGGCTACACCTTC. Residues: CASSFETSFADYGYTF.